Presented here are 22 T cell receptor beta chains from one specimen sequenced in a study of blood T cell repertoires in COVID-19. Using immunoSEQ multiplex PCR, the repertoire was profiled, and TCRdb retains in-frame clones only, with some absent. In the table there are fewer than 200,000 clones, roughly 80% of which are singletons. Input material: PBMCs or T cells enriched from blood (not recorded which). These receptor sequences come from a woman in her 50s who had recovered from COVID-19.

The chain uses TRBV19 and TRBJ1-1; the D gene is possibly TRBD1 (6 bases). Trimming removed 1 base at V and 0 bases at J, with 9 bases between. Germline V gives CDR1 LNHDA, CDR2 SQIVND (reference sequence). The CDR3 covers 15 residues. This CDR3 reads CASSIVGTMNTEAFF. The CDR3 nucleotides read TGTGCCAGTAGTATAGTAGGGACAATGAACACTGAAGCTTTCTTT.

The rearrangement joins TRBV30 to TRBJ2-7, with D tentatively TRBD2 (6 bases). Trimming took 3 bases from V and 5 from J, leaving 14 bases between them. CDR1 and CDR2 from the germline V gene are GTSNPN and SVGIG (reference sequence). The CDR3 runs 13 residues. The CDR3 DNA follows: TGTGCCTGGAGCGACGGAGGGCCCAACGAGCAGTACGTC. Protein sequence: CAWSDGGPNEQYV.

The V call is TRBV7-9, the J call TRBJ1-4; the D is unclear. This CDR3 comprises 16 residues. Germline V lookup: CDR1 SEHNR, CDR2 FQNEAQ (reference sequence). V was clipped by 1 base and J by 10 bases, with 19 bases between them. Here the CDR3 reads CASSLVKGRPRGKLFF. As DNA, the CDR3 is TGTGCCAGCAGCTTAGTAAAGGGTCGTCCGCGGGGAAAACTGTTTTTT.

This clone was counted a single time. The chain couples TRBV14 to TRBJ2-2; weak D call: TRBD2 (5 bases). Trimming shortened V by 0 bases and J by 0 bases, and 11 bases separated the two germline ends. CDR1 is SGHDN and CDR2 is FVKESK in the germline V gene. The CDR3 contains 17 residues. CDR3 region: CASSQELGGSNTGELFF. The CDR3 coding sequence is TGTGCCAGCAGCCAAGAGCTGGGCGGGTCGAACACCGGGGAGCTGTTTTTT.

Points on this clone: This sample also contains other DNA sequences that code for the same CDR3. CDR3: CASSYSGSSYNEQFF. The CDR3 nucleotides read TGTGCCAGCAGTTATAGCGGAAGCTCCTACAATGAGCAGTTCTTC. The chain joins TRBV27 to TRBJ2-1; TRBD2 is a possible D gene (6 bases). Germline CDR1 is MNHEY and CDR2 is SMNVEV (reference sequence). V lost 4 bases, J lost 0 bases, and 10 bases lay in between. The CDR3 covers 15 residues.

V usage is TRBV5-5 and J usage is TRBJ2-7; a possible D gene is TRBD2 (6 bases). Germline assignment: CDR1 SGHKS and CDR2 YYEKEE (reference sequence). Trimming shortened V by 0 bases and J by 1 base, and 17 bases separated the two germline ends. The CDR3 covers 17 residues. CDR3 nucleotide sequence: TGTGCCAGCAGCTTGGTCTTTGGCGGGGCCCTATCCTACGAGCAGTACGTC. Its protein is CASSLVFGGALSYEQYV.

J is TRBJ1-6 and V is TRBV5-1; 7 nucleotides match TRBD1. J gave up 7 bases and V 4 bases, and 17 bases lay outside the gene matches. The CDR3 runs 18 residues. Germline V gives CDR1 SGHRS, CDR2 YFSETQ. CDR3: CASSLRSRGGNWNSPLHF. The CDR3 nucleotides are TGCGCCAGCAGCCTCAGGTCGCGAGGGGGCAATTGGAATTCACCCCTCCACTTT. Looking up the rest from reference TRBV5-1 and TRBJ1-6 gives the full variable domain: KAGVTQTPRYLIKTRGQQVTLSCSPISGHRSVSWYQQTPGQGLQFLFEYFSETQRNKGNFPGRFSGRQFSNSRSEMNVSTLELGDSALYLCASSLRSRGGNWNSPLHFGNGTRLTVT.

This clone appeared a few times. The CDR3 DNA is TGTGCCAGCAGGCGCCCAGAACAGGGAGTCTATGGCTACACCTTC. Encoded protein: CASRRPEQGVYGYTF. The rearrangement joins TRBV28 to TRBJ1-2; D may be TRBD1 (6 bases). Germline CDR1 reads MDHEN; CDR2 reads SYDVKM. Trimming shortened V by 6 bases and J by 4 bases, and 18 bases separated the two germline ends. The CDR3 totals 15 residues.

The rearrangement links TRBV10-3 to TRBJ1-5; D remains unclear. This CDR3 has 13 residues. Per the germline V gene, CDR1 is ENHRY and CDR2 is SYGVKD. The V end was cut by 10 bases, the J end by 2 bases, with 12 bases between. CDR3 DNA: TGTGCCACCAGCGGGGAAGGCAATCAGCCCCAGCATTTT. Its translation is CATSGEGNQPQHF.

This clone was seen only once. This rearrangement joins TRBV11-2 to TRBJ1-1; D unclear. CDR1 and CDR2 from the germline V gene are SGHAT and FQNNGV. This CDR3 has 15 residues. Trimming left V 1 base short and J 4 bases short, with 13 bases between. Here the CDR3 reads CASSLGQLIGTEAFF. The CDR3, as DNA: TGTGCCAGCAGCTTAGGACAACTCATCGGCACTGAAGCTTTCTTT.

In its sample, this clone was seen a few times. This sequence joins TRBV6-1 and TRBJ1-6, with a possible D match to TRBD1 (5 bases). There are 14 residues in the CDR3. Trimming pared 2 bases from V and 10 bases from J, leaving 12 bases between. Germline assignment: CDR1 MNHNS and CDR2 SASEGT. The DNA for the CDR3 is TGTGCCAGCAGTGAACTGACGGGGGAATCACCCCTCCACTTT. Translated, it gives CASSELTGESPLHF.

This chain connects TRBV27 to TRBJ1-4; 10 nucleotides agree with TRBD1. Trimming cost V 4 bases and J 1 base; bases outside gene matches: 9. The germline V gene has CDR1 MNHEY and CDR2 SMNVEV (reference sequence). The CDR3 is made up of 18 amino acids. The CDR3 DNA reads TGTGCCAGCAGTTCCCGACAGGGGGCGAGGGTAACTAATGAAAAACTGTTTTTT. It is translated as CASSSRQGARVTNEKLFF.

This clone turned up a few times. V and J are TRBV7-6 and TRBJ2-2; TRBD1 aligns across 9 bases. J gave up 6 bases and V 5 bases, and 10 bases lay outside the gene matches. Germline loops: CDR1 SGHVS, CDR2 FNYEAQ. The CDR3 sequence is 16 residues long. The CDR3 nucleotides are TGTGCCAGCAGCCCACGTCTGGACAGGGGAGCCGGGGAGCTGTTTTTT. Protein product: CASSPRLDRGAGELFF.

The V call is TRBV3-1 (or the pseudogene TRBV3-2), the J call TRBJ1-5; tentative D call: TRBD1 (5 bases). CDR1 is LGHDT, CDR2 YNNKEL, per germline (reference sequence). Trimming cost V 3 bases and J 5 bases, with 14 bases left between them. CDR3 length equals 15 residues. CDR3: CASSQVREVDQPQHF. Written as DNA, the CDR3 is TGTGCCAGCAGCCAGGTCAGGGAGGTGGATCAGCCCCAGCATTTT.

The rearrangement joins TRBV5-1 to TRBJ2-1; 7 bases match TRBD2. Per germline, CDR1 SGHRS and CDR2 YFSETQ. The CDR3 covers 15 residues. J was trimmed by 4 bases and V by 2 bases; bases with no gene match: 6. CDR3 sequence reads: CASSLGSGIYNEQFF. The CDR3 DNA is TGCGCCAGCAGCTTAGGGAGCGGGATTTACAATGAGCAGTTCTTC.

This chain uses TRBV28 with TRBJ1-1, with 9 bases lining up with TRBD1. This CDR3 region has 17 residues. V shed 5 bases and J 1 base; nucleotides not matched to a gene: 11. The germline V gene has CDR1 MDHEN and CDR2 SYDVKM. CDR3 DNA: TGTGCCAGCAGTCCGCTAACAGGGGGCAGGAAGAACACTGAAGCTTTCTTT. This sequence encodes CASSPLTGGRKNTEAFF.

This chain links TRBV7-9 with TRBJ2-1, with 8 bases fitting TRBD1. This CDR3 has 15 amino acids. The V segment lost 7 bases and the J segment 7 bases; nucleotides outside the gene matches: 12. In germline, CDR1 is SEHNR, CDR2 FQNEAQ (reference sequence). The CDR3 loop reads CASNTAGTGGNEQFF. CDR3 nucleotide sequence: TGTGCCAGCAACACAGCCGGGACAGGCGGGAATGAGCAGTTCTTC.

J is TRBJ2-3 and V is TRBV4-1; 8 bases are a match to TRBD2. Germline V lookup: CDR1 MGHRA, CDR2 YSYEKL. V lost 2 bases, J lost 4 bases, and 14 bases stayed unmatched. This CDR3 is 18 amino acids long. This CDR3 is CASSQTAGAGGFSDTQYF. The CDR3 bases are TGCGCCAGCAGCCAAACTGCCGGGGCGGGAGGTTTTTCAGATACGCAGTATTTT.

This chain links TRBV5-5 with TRBJ1-6, with D possibly TRBD1 on 5 matching bases. V was clipped by 6 bases and J by 4 bases, with 14 bases between them. CDR1 and CDR2 from the germline V gene are SGHKS and YYEKEE (reference sequence). CDR3 size: 15 residues. The CDR3 sequence: CASTQEGLYNSPLHF. The CDR3 nucleotides are TGTGCCAGCACCCAGGAGGGGCTTTATAATTCACCCCTCCACTTT.

The chain has TRBV28 and TRBJ2-1; 10 nucleotides agree with TRBD2. The germline CDR1 and CDR2 sequences are MDHEN and SYDVKM. This CDR3 contains 20 residues. Unmatched junction bases numbered 17, after V lost 6 bases and J lost 0 bases. The CDR3 protein is CASRDPLGLAGGSSYNEQFF. The CDR3 DNA follows: TGTGCCAGCAGGGATCCCCTGGGTTTAGCGGGGGGCAGCTCCTACAATGAGCAGTTCTTC.

This clone was detected only a few times. The chain recombines TRBV2 with TRBJ1-4; possibly TRBD1 for D (5 bases). Germline values: CDR1 SNHLY, CDR2 FYNNEI. V was cut by 6 bases and J by 5 bases, with 10 bases left in between. This CDR3 is 13 amino acids long. CDR3 DNA sequence: TGTGCCAGCAGGCAGGACAACAATGAAAAACTGTTTTTT. Its protein product is CASRQDNNEKLFF.

The V and J genes are TRBV6-5 and TRBJ1-1, with 7 bases fitting TRBD1. The CDR3 sequence is 14 residues long. Germline loops: CDR1 MNHEY, CDR2 SVGAGI. J lost 2 bases, V lost 6 bases, and 6 bases had no gene match. The CDR3, as DNA: TGTGCCAGCAGCCGACAGGGTGTCAACACTGAAGCTTTCTTT. Its translation is CASSRQGVNTEAFF.